The 25 T cell receptor beta chains listed next were all sequenced from one sample in a study of T cell responses to AZD1222 COVID-19 vaccine. Sequencing used immunoSEQ multiplex PCR; TCRdb keeps in-frame clones, though not all of them. Of about 140,000 clones detected, about 91% appear once; the ten largest clones hold around 2.7%. The sequencing used peripheral blood, collected on day 0 of AZD1222 vaccination. Receptors were obtained from an adult in good health.

In its sample, this clone was seen once. The V and J genes are TRBV12-3 or TRBV12-4 and TRBJ1-2; TRBD1 matches 7 bases. The CDR3 runs to 12 residues. V gave up 6 bases and J gave up 8 bases; unmatched junction bases: 6. CDR3 DNA: TGTGCCAGCAGCCCAACAGGGGCCGGCTACACCTTC. It codes for CASSPTGAGYTF.

V and J are TRBV29-1 and TRBJ1-1; 9 bases map to TRBD1. Per the germline V gene, CDR1 is SQVTM and CDR2 is ANQGSEA. This CDR3 is built from 12 residues. The V gene end was trimmed by 6 bases and the J gene end by 7 bases; junction bases not matched to a gene: 6. This chain's CDR3 is CSVRTGVIEAFF. The CDR3 region has the DNA TGCAGCGTCCGGACAGGGGTAATTGAAGCTTTCTTT.

The chain has TRBV5-5 and TRBJ2-1; 10 bases agree with TRBD1. CDR3 size: 15 residues. CDR1 and CDR2 (germline): SGHKS, YYEKEE (reference sequence). V shed 5 bases, J shed 7 bases, and the junction held 9 bases outside the gene matches. CDR3 region: CASRTIRDRGNEQFF. The CDR3 DNA is TGTGCCAGCAGAACAATCCGGGACAGGGGTAATGAGCAGTTCTTC.

The chain recombines TRBV2 with TRBJ1-2; D perhaps matches TRBD1 (5 bases). The germline V gene encodes CDR1 SNHLY and CDR2 FYNNEI. Trimming took off 4 bases at V and 4 bases at J, with 7 bases between the two ends. The CDR3 is made up of 12 amino acids. The CDR3 sequence: CASSARAYGYTF. The CDR3 region has the DNA TGTGCCAGCAGTGCCAGGGCCTATGGCTACACCTTC. Complete variable domain (other parts from reference TRBV2 and TRBJ1-2): EPEVTQTPSHQVTQMGQEVILRCVPISNHLYFYWYRQILGQKVEFLVSFYNNEISEKSEIFDDQFSVERPDGSNFTLKIRSTKLEDSAMYFCASSARAYGYTFGSGTRLTVV.

This sequence joins TRBV11-3 and TRBJ2-5, with D unresolved. The germline V gene encodes CDR1 SGHNT and CDR2 YENEEA. V was pared by 7 bases and J by 5 bases, with 11 bases between. This CDR3 is built from 12 residues. CDR3: CASTGPEETQYF. For the CDR3, the DNA is TGTGCCAGCACCGGCCCCGAGGAGACCCAGTACTTC.

This clone was seen once. The chain employs TRBV7-3 and TRBJ2-2; TRBD1 might be the D (5 bases). Trimming left V 5 bases short and J 2 bases short, with 15 bases between. This CDR3 has 16 residues. CDR1 is SGHTA and CDR2 is FQGTGA in the germline V gene. For the CDR3, the DNA is TGTGCCAGCAGCCTTCATACAGGTTTCAACACCGGGGAGCTGTTTTTT. Residues: CASSLHTGFNTGELFF.

The V and J genes are TRBV27 and TRBJ2-1; 12 bases match TRBD2. Germline V lookup: CDR1 MNHEY, CDR2 SMNVEV (reference sequence). This CDR3 comprises 16 residues. V gave up 2 bases and J gave up 7 bases; unmatched junction bases: 6. CDR3 protein: CASSLRRGTSGNEQFF. The CDR3 coding sequence is TGTGCCAGCAGTTTACGGCGGGGGACTAGCGGGAATGAGCAGTTCTTC.

The chain couples TRBV27 to TRBJ1-1; D may be TRBD1 (6 bases). This CDR3 is built from 13 residues. The germline gives CDR1 MNHEY, CDR2 SMNVEV (reference sequence). Between the trimmed V and J ends, which lost 6 bases and 0 bases, there was a span of 8 bases. For the CDR3, the DNA is TGTGCCAGCAGAACAGGGATGAACACTGAAGCTTTCTTT. Translated, it gives CASRTGMNTEAFF.

The chain carries TRBV7-8 and TRBJ2-7; a possible D gene is TRBD1 (5 bases). The germline gives CDR1 SGHVS, CDR2 FQNEAQ. Trimming cost V 5 bases and J 2 bases, with 16 bases left between them. The CDR3 is 15 residues long. Here the CDR3 reads CASSPRKGPPYEQYF. In DNA, the CDR3 is TGTGCCAGCAGCCCCAGAAAGGGGCCCCCCTACGAGCAGTACTTC.

The rearrangement uses TRBV7-3 and TRBJ1-6; D is perhaps TRBD1 (5 bases). CDR1 is SGHTA and CDR2 is FQGTGA in the germline V gene. This CDR3 has 14 amino acids. V lost 5 bases to trimming and J lost 7 bases, with 12 bases between them. The CDR3 is CASSGAFTNSPLHF. The CDR3 region has the DNA TGTGCCAGCAGCGGGGCGTTCACGAATTCACCCCTCCACTTT.

The chain has TRBV5-1 and TRBJ2-1; the D gene is possibly TRBD2 (6 bases). This CDR3 contains 15 residues. V lost 1 base and J 0 bases, leaving 8 bases between the germline ends. CDR1 and CDR2 (germline): SGHRS, YFSETQ. CDR3 nucleotides: TGCGCCAGCAGCTTGCGAGCGGGCTCCTACAATGAGCAGTTCTTC. Protein product: CASSLRAGSYNEQFF. Based on the CDR3 plus reference TRBV5-1 and TRBJ2-1, the full variable domain is KAGVTQTPRYLIKTRGQQVTLSCSPISGHRSVSWYQQTPGQGLQFLFEYFSETQRNKGNFPGRFSGRQFSNSRSEMNVSTLELGDSALYLCASSLRAGSYNEQFFGPGTRLTVL.

The V gene is TRBV4-3, the J gene TRBJ1-2; 7 bases are shared with TRBD1. The germline gives CDR1 LGHNA, CDR2 YSLEER. With V trimmed by 3 bases and J by 2 bases, 6 bases remained unmatched. The CDR3 runs to 15 residues. The CDR3 spells CASSHTDRANYGYTF. CDR3 nucleotides: TGCGCCAGCAGCCACACCGACAGGGCGAACTATGGCTACACCTTC.

The sample holds one count of this clone. The chain recombines TRBV5-4 with TRBJ1-6; no clear D. Trimming took 1 base from V and 0 from J, leaving 8 bases between them. The length of the CDR3 is 16 residues. CDR1 is SGHNT, CDR2 YYREEE, per germline (reference sequence). The CDR3 DNA reads as TGTGCCAGCAGCTTGTCAGCTAGCTCCTATAATTCACCCCTCCACTTT. It codes for CASSLSASSYNSPLHF.

This clone was detected once. The chain joins TRBV7-2 to TRBJ2-1; D is ambiguous. V was trimmed by 2 bases and J by 0 bases, leaving 5 bases between them. Germline CDR1 reads SGHTA; CDR2 reads FQGNSA. There are 14 residues in the CDR3. As DNA, the CDR3 is TGTGCCAGCAGCTTAACAAGCTCCTACAATGAGCAGTTCTTC. Translated: CASSLTSSYNEQFF. Drawing the rest from reference TRBV7-2 and TRBJ2-1, the complete variable domain is GAGVSQSPSNKVTEKGKDVELRCDPISGHTALYWYRQSLGQGLEFLIYFQGNSAPDKSGLPSDRFSAERTGGSVSTLTIQRTQQEDSAVYLCASSLTSSYNEQFFGPGTRLTVL.

The rearrangement links TRBV5-1 to TRBJ2-2; D call uncertain. Germline CDR1 and CDR2: SGHRS and YFSETQ. The CDR3 is made up of 13 amino acids. V lost 4 bases and J 6 bases, leaving 10 bases between the germline ends. DNA of the CDR3: TGCGCCAGCAGCCCATTTGGTTCCGGGGAGCTGTTTTTT. Encoded protein: CASSPFGSGELFF.

The CDR3 here is CASSRRGRTYEQYF. Written as DNA, the CDR3 is TGTGCCAGCAGCCGACGGGGAAGGACCTACGAGCAGTACTTC. The V and J genes are TRBV13 and TRBJ2-7, with TRBD2 as a possible D gene (5 bases). V was cut by 5 bases and J by 2 bases, with 13 bases left in between. The germline V gene encodes CDR1 PRHDT and CDR2 FYEKMQ (reference sequence). The CDR3 extends over 14 amino acids.

The chain employs TRBV29-1 and TRBJ2-2, with 8 positions matching TRBD2. Germline values: CDR1 SQVTM, CDR2 ANQGSEA. With V trimmed by 6 bases and J by 0 bases, 3 bases remained unmatched. The CDR3 contains 14 residues. The CDR3 DNA reads as TGCAGCGTGGCTAGCGGGTCGAACACCGGGGAGCTGTTTTTT. Protein product: CSVASGSNTGELFF.

The chain combines TRBV11-2 with TRBJ2-5, with 9 bases that match TRBD2. The germline V gene encodes CDR1 SGHAT and CDR2 FQNNGV. The ends lost 5 bases at V and 4 bases at J; junction bases unmatched: 11. The CDR3 length is 16 residues. CDR3 loop: CASSPGREGRGETQYF. The CDR3 coding sequence is TGTGCCAGCAGCCCCGGGCGGGAGGGGAGGGGAGAGACCCAGTACTTC.

The genes are TRBV18 and TRBJ1-2; a weak D match, TRBD1 (6 bases). Germline CDR1 is KGHSH and CDR2 is LQKENI. The germline V and J ends were trimmed by 2 bases and 6 bases, with 16 bases remaining between them. There are 15 residues in the CDR3. CDR3 in DNA: TGTGCCAGCTCACCAGACTCCCTGGGGACAAATGGCTACACCTTC. As protein: CASSPDSLGTNGYTF. Drawing the rest from reference TRBV18 and TRBJ1-2, the complete variable domain is NAGVMQNPRHLVRRRGQEARLRCSPMKGHSHVYWYRQLPEEGLKFMVYLQKENIIDESGMPKERFSAEFPKEGPSILRIQQVVRGDSAAYFCASSPDSLGTNGYTFGSGTRLTVV.

This clone was seen just once. The chain couples TRBV2 to TRBJ2-7, with 7 positions matching TRBD1. J was trimmed by 1 base and V by 7 bases; bases with no gene match: 7. Germline loops: CDR1 SNHLY, CDR2 FYNNEI. This CDR3 is 14 amino acids long. The CDR3 loop is CASIKQDRSYEQYF. DNA for the CDR3: TGTGCCAGCATCAAACAGGACAGGTCCTACGAGCAGTACTTC.

This clone was detected only once. This chain connects TRBV18 to TRBJ2-5; 7 positions match TRBD1. CDR1 and CDR2 from the germline V gene are KGHSH and LQKENI. J was trimmed by 3 bases and V by 1 base; bases with no gene match: 8. CDR3 length equals 16 residues. CDR3 coding DNA: TGTGCCAGCTCACCACTTCAGGGGGTAAGGGAAGAGACCCAGTACTTC. Translating it yields CASSPLQGVREETQYF. The complete variable domain, with remaining parts taken from reference TRBV18 and TRBJ2-5, reads NAGVMQNPRHLVRRRGQEARLRCSPMKGHSHVYWYRQLPEEGLKFMVYLQKENIIDESGMPKERFSAEFPKEGPSILRIQQVVRGDSAAYFCASSPLQGVREETQYFGPGTRLLVL.

The rearrangement links TRBV9 to TRBJ1-3, with TRBD1 as a possible D gene (5 bases). This CDR3 region has 14 residues. Germline CDR1 reads SGDLS; CDR2 reads YYNGEE. Trimming stripped 1 base from V and 4 bases from J, with 9 bases between. Here the CDR3 DNA reads TGTGCCAGCAGCGTATTCAGGGACGGAAACACCATATATTTT. Protein product: CASSVFRDGNTIYF. Full variable domain (rest looked up from reference TRBV9 and TRBJ1-3): DSGVTQTPKHLITATGQRVTLRCSPRSGDLSVYWYQQSLDQGLQFLIQYYNGEERAKGNILERFSAQQFPDLHSELNLSSLELGDSALYFCASSVFRDGNTIYFGEGSWLTVV.

The chain couples TRBV30 to TRBJ2-2; TRBD2 is a possible D gene (5 bases). V was clipped by 0 bases and J by 0 bases, with 8 bases between them. The CDR3 is 15 amino acids. Germline CDR1 reads GTSNPN; CDR2 reads SVGIG (reference sequence). The CDR3 coding sequence is TGTGCCTGGAGTGTTTTCGGGACGAACACCGGGGAGCTGTTTTTT. It specifies CAWSVFGTNTGELFF.

The genes are TRBV7-2 and TRBJ1-3; the D is unclear. The germline gives CDR1 SGHTA, CDR2 FQGNSA. With 2 bases removed from V and 0 bases from J, the gap between germline ends came to 8 bases. The CDR3 runs 15 residues. For the CDR3, the DNA is TGTGCCAGCAGCTTATCTCGTTTCTCTGGAAACACCATATATTTT. Translated: CASSLSRFSGNTIYF.

V is TRBV2 and J is TRBJ2-2; tentative D call: TRBD1 (5 bases). The CDR3 has 14 amino acids. V was cut by 2 bases and J by 7 bases, with 11 bases left in between. CDR1 is SNHLY and CDR2 is FYNNEI in the germline V gene. CDR3: CASSEMGLDGELFF. The CDR3 DNA reads as TGTGCCAGCAGTGAAATGGGGCTCGACGGGGAGCTGTTTTTT.